The rows below give T cell receptor beta chains drawn from one sample of a study of shared clonotypes between healthy human individuals. Using immunoSEQ multiplex PCR, the repertoire was profiled, and TCRdb retains in-frame clones only, with some absent. The table has 950,000 to 1,100,000 clones, about 80% seen once. Input material: memory CD4+ T cells from PBMCs. These receptors all stem from a man aged 18-30 years in good health. Some clones in this sample may be carry-over from other donors' samples. Each CDR3 is given with its conserved first and last residue. The D gene is left open where the match is weak. A clone size is listed for some rows: how often the clone was seen (once, few, many), or a class if it is expanded.

clone_size	j_call	v_call	cdr3_length	d_call	cdr3_nt	cdr3_aa
NA	TRBJ2-7	TRBV4-1	13	TRBD2	TGCGCCAGCAGCCAAGGACTAGCGGTCGAGCAGTACTTC	CASSQGLAVEQYF
many	TRBJ2-1	TRBV10-1	17	TRBD1	TGCGCCAGCAAGGAGGACAGGGGCTTTTCCCTCGGCGATGAGCAGTTCTTC	CASKEDRGFSLGDEQFF
few	TRBJ2-3	TRBV4-1	16	NA	TGCGCCAGCAGCCAAGTCCCGGTACTTAGCACAGATACGCAGTATTTT	CASSQVPVLSTDTQYF
NA	TRBJ1-1	TRBV2	13	NA	TGTGCCAGCACCCTGTCTCTGAACACTGAAGCTTTCTTT	CASTLSLNTEAFF
NA	TRBJ1-1	TRBV27	15	TRBD1	TGTGCCAGCAGTTTTAGGGGACAGCGGAGATCGGTAGCTTTCTTT	CASSFRGQRRSVAFF
NA	TRBJ1-1	TRBV9	15	NA	TGTGCCAGCAGCGTAGGGGGCCCAATGAACACTGAAGCTTTCTTT	CASSVGGPMNTEAFF
NA	TRBJ2-7	TRBV7-9	13	TRBD1	TGTGCCAGCAGCTTAGAGGGGGCATACGAGCAGTACTTC	CASSLEGAYEQYF
NA	TRBJ1-1	TRBV18	16	NA	TGTGCCAGCTCACCACCCCAGGCAGGGGCGGTCACTGAAGCTTTCTTT	CASSPPQAGAVTEAFF
NA	TRBJ1-5	TRBV2	13	NA	TGTGCCAGCCAGGGTTCGGGCAATCAGCCCCAGCATTTT	CASQGSGNQPQHF
NA	TRBJ2-5	TRBV4-1	14	TRBD2	TGCGCCAGCAGCCACAAGGGCAGGGAGGGGACCCAGTACTTC	CASSHKGREGTQYF
NA	TRBJ2-7	TRBV7-2	14	NA	TGTGCCAGCAGCTTACGCGGGATGACCCTCGAGCAGTACTTC	CASSLRGMTLEQYF
NA	TRBJ2-1	TRBV5-1	14	TRBD1	TGCGCCAGCAGCCCGGACAGGACCTACAATGAGCAGTTCTTC	CASSPDRTYNEQFF
NA	TRBJ1-1	TRBV28	14	TRBD1	TGTGCCAGCAGTCCCAGGACAGGGATCACTGAAGCTTTCTTT	CASSPRTGITEAFF
NA	TRBJ2-3	TRBV5-1	12	NA	TGCGCCAGCAGCGCTAACACAGATACGCAGTATTTT	CASSANTDTQYF
NA	TRBJ2-3	TRBV29-1	16	NA	TGCAGCCTCTTCGGTGGCAGGGACTCTAGCACAGATACGCAGTATTTT	CSLFGGRDSSTDTQYF
NA	TRBJ1-2	TRBV4-2	14	NA	TGTGCCAGCAGCCAAGCCCTCGGAGCATATGGCTACACCTTC	CASSQALGAYGYTF
few	TRBJ1-1	TRBV6-1	14	NA	TGTGCCAGCAGTTCGGCGGGGTTGAACACTGAAGCTTTCTTT	CASSSAGLNTEAFF
few	TRBJ1-3	TRBV5-6	13	NA	TGTGCCAGCAGCCGTGGGACGACTGCGGCCATATATTTT	CASSRGTTAAIYF
NA	TRBJ1-1	TRBV6-1	13	NA	TGTGCCAGCAATGGGCAGGTGAACACTGAAGCTTTCTTT	CASNGQVNTEAFF
NA	TRBJ1-5	TRBV28	14	NA	TGTGCCAGCAGTTTGGGTGGAGGGGTGAGGCCCCAGCATTTT	CASSLGGGVRPQHF
NA	TRBJ2-3	TRBV10-2	14	NA	TGCGCCAGCAGTATGCCGGTTAGCACAGATACGCAGTATTTT	CASSMPVSTDTQYF
NA	TRBJ2-5	TRBV19	14	NA	TGTGCCAGTAGTGTTGGACTCGAACAAGAGACCCAGTACTTC	CASSVGLEQETQYF
NA	TRBJ2-2	TRBV10-3	18	TRBD2	TGTGCCATCAGAGACCCCGGAGGGCGGGAGGAGAACACCGGGGAGCTGTTTTTT	CAIRDPGGREENTGELFF
NA	TRBJ2-7	TRBV27	14	NA	TGTGCCAGCAGTTTAACGCAGTACAACTACGAGCAGTACTTC	CASSLTQYNYEQYF
once	TRBJ2-7	TRBV6-1	15	TRBD1	TGTGCCAGCAGCCGCACAGGGGGAGTTGTGTACGAGCAGTACTTC	CASSRTGGVVYEQYF
many	TRBJ1-4	TRBV10-3	14	TRBD1	TGTGCCATCAGTGTCGGACAGGGGGGAGAAAAACTGTTTTTT	CAISVGQGGEKLFF
NA	TRBJ2-1	TRBV12-2	19	NA	TGTGCAAGTCGCTCAGGTACGAGCGGGGAAACGAAAATAGGCAATGAGCAGTTCTTC	CASRSGTSGETKIGNEQFF
NA	TRBJ1-2	TRBV5-6	15	TRBD1	TGTGCCAGCAGCCCACGGGACAGGGAATACTATGGCTACACCTTC	CASSPRDREYYGYTF
NA	TRBJ1-5	TRBV6-6	15	TRBD1	TGTGCCAGCACCCCGACAGGGGATAGCAATCAGCCCCAGCATTTT	CASTPTGDSNQPQHF
NA	TRBJ2-5	TRBV30	14	NA	TGTGCCTGGACCCCCGAGCCCGCAGTTGAGACCCAGTACTTC	CAWTPEPAVETQYF
NA	TRBJ1-2	TRBV29-1	12	NA	TGCAGCGTCCGGACCCCTAACTATGGCTACACCTTC	CSVRTPNYGYTF
NA	TRBJ2-3	TRBV11-2	17	NA	TGTGCCAGCAGCTTACCCTCGGTACTTCCTAGCACAGATACGCAGTATTTT	CASSLPSVLPSTDTQYF
once	TRBJ1-2	TRBV18	12	NA	TGTGCCAGCTCACCACCTCAGGGCGGCTACACCTTC	CASSPPQGGYTF
few	TRBJ2-1	TRBV2	12	NA	TGTGCCAGCACCCAAGGGGCTATTGAGCAGTTCTTC	CASTQGAIEQFF
once	TRBJ2-1	TRBV6-6	13	NA	TGTGCCAGCAGTTATCCGGGAAGTAATGAGCAGTTCTTC	CASSYPGSNEQFF
NA	TRBJ1-5	TRBV19	14	NA	TGTGCCAGTAGTACGGACACAGGGAGGCAGCCCCAGCATTTT	CASSTDTGRQPQHF
once	TRBJ2-3	TRBV5-5	15	NA	TGTGCCAGCAGCCAACGAGGGGGGCTCACAGATACGCAGTATTTT	CASSQRGGLTDTQYF
NA	TRBJ1-4	TRBV2	15	NA	TGTGCCAGCAGTCCCTTAGGGACCCCCGGGGAAAAACTGTTTTTT	CASSPLGTPGEKLFF
NA	TRBJ2-5	TRBV11-2	12	NA	TGTGCCAGCAGCCCGAGGGGGGAGACCCAGTACTTC	CASSPRGETQYF
NA	TRBJ1-1	TRBV7-9	14	NA	TGTGCCAGCAGCTTAGTTACAGGGCCCACTGAAGCTTTCTTT	CASSLVTGPTEAFF
NA	TRBJ2-7	TRBV2	14	NA	TGTGCCAGCCGGGGGGGGACAGGGTACGACGAGCAGTACTTC	CASRGGTGYDEQYF
NA	TRBJ1-1	TRBV10-2	15	NA	TGCGCCAGCAGTCGGAACGGCGCCATGAACACTGAAGCTTTCTTT	CASSRNGAMNTEAFF
NA	TRBJ2-4	TRBV20-1	10	NA	TGCAGTGCTAGCCAGACCATTCAGTACTTC	CSASQTIQYF
few	TRBJ2-7	TRBV7-2	14	NA	TGTGCCAGCAGCTCAGGACCACCTACCTACGAGCAGTACTTC	CASSSGPPTYEQYF